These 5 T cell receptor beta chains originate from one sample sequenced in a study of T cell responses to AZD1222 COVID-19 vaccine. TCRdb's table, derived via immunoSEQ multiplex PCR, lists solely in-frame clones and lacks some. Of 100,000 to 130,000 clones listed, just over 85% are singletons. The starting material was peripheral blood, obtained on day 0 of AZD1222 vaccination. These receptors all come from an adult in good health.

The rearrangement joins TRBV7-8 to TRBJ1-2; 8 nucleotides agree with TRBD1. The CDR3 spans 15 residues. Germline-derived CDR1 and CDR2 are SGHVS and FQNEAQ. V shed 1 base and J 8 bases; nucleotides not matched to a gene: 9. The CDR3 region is CASSLGVGTGRGYTF. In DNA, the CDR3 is TGTGCCAGCAGCTTAGGGGTGGGGACAGGTCGGGGCTACACCTTC.

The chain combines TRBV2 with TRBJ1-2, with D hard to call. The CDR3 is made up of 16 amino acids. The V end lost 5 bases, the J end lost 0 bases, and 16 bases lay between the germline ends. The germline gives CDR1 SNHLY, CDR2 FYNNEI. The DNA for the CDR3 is TGTGCCAGCAGTTCTGACGGTCGAGCAGCTAACTATGGCTACACCTTC. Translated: CASSSDGRAANYGYTF.

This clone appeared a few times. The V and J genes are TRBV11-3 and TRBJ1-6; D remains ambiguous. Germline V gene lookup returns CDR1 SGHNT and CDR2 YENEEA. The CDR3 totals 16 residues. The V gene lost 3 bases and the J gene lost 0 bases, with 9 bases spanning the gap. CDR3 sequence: CASSFNSGSYNSPLHF. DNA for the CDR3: TGTGCCAGCAGCTTTAATTCCGGCTCCTATAATTCACCCCTCCACTTT.

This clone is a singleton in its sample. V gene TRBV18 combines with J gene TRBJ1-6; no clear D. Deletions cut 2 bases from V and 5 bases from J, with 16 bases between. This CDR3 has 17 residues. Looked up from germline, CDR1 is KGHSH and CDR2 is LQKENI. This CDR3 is CASSPVVRKRDNSPLHF. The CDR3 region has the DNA TGTGCCAGCTCACCAGTCGTTCGGAAGCGAGATAATTCACCCCTCCACTTT.

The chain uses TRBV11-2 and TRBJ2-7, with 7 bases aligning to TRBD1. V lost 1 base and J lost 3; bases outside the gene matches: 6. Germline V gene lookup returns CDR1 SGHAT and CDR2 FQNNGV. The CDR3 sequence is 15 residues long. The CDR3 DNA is TGTGCCAGCAGCTTAGGGGGACAGAGGGGCTACGAGCAGTACTTC. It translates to CASSLGGQRGYEQYF.